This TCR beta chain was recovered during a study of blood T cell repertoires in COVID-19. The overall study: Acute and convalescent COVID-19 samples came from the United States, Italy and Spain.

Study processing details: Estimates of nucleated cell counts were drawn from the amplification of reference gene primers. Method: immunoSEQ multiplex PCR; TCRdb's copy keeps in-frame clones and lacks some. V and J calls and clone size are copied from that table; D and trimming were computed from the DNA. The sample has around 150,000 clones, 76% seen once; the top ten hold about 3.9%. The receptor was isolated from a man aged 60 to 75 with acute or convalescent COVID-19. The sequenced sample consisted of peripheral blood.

The CDR3 here is CASTSQARSYEQYF. The CDR3 DNA follows: TGTGCCAGCACCTCCCAAGCTAGGTCCTACGAGCAGTACTTC. This rearrangement joins TRBV9 to TRBJ2-7; no clear D. V shed 6 bases and J shed 1 base, with 14 bases lying between them. Germline assignment: CDR1 SGDLS and CDR2 YYNGEE. This CDR3 region has 14 residues.